These T cell receptor beta chains were read from a single sample in a study of T cell repertoires in cytomegalovirus infection. TCRdb re-analysed the reads in MiXCR, keeping a single row per CDR3 protein. The table includes fewer than 1,000,000 distinct CDR3 sequences, roughly 30% detected once. Antigen specificity for these receptors is unknown. The input for sequencing was cultured CD8+ T cells from PBMCs, taken from culture after CMV antigen stimulation. These receptors were collected from a human donor in good health (CMV status not recorded). Some clones in this sample may be carry-over from other donors' samples. CDR3s include the opening cysteine and the closing phenylalanine or tryptophan. The D gene is left open where the match is weak. Clone sizes are given selectively: once, few, many, or a class where the clone is expanded.

v_gene: TRBV7-8; d_gene: TRBD1; abundance: many; j_gene: TRBJ2-1; CDR3nt: TGTGCCAGCAGCAAACCCGGGACAGGGTCCTACAATGAGCAGTTCTTC; CDR3aa: CASSKPGTGSYNEQFF
v_gene: TRBV12-3/TRBV12-4; d_gene: NA; abundance: few; j_gene: TRBJ2-1; CDR3nt: TGTGCCAGCAGTTTGGCCCCAAGGGGCTACAATGAGCAGTTCTTC; CDR3aa: CASSLAPRGYNEQFF
v_gene: TRBV7-6; d_gene: NA; abundance: many; j_gene: TRBJ1-1; CDR3nt: TGTGCCAGCAGCCCCCCACCGACAGGGAACACTGAAGCTTTCTTT; CDR3aa: CASSPPPTGNTEAFF
v_gene: TRBV6-1; d_gene: TRBD2; abundance: few; j_gene: TRBJ2-7; CDR3nt: TGTGCCAGCAGTCCTCGGACTAGCGGGGGGGTTACAGGTCTCTACGAGCAGTACTTC; CDR3aa: CASSPRTSGGVTGLYEQYF
v_gene: TRBV20-1; d_gene: TRBD2; abundance: once; j_gene: TRBJ2-1; CDR3nt: TGCAGTGCTAGAATTTCGGGAGCGGGGGCCGGGGATGAGCAGTTCTTC; CDR3aa: CSARISGAGAGDEQFF
v_gene: TRBV24-1; d_gene: NA; abundance: NA; j_gene: TRBJ1-5; CDR3nt: TGTGCCGTACAGGGAGTTGGTCAGCCCCAGCATTTT; CDR3aa: CAVQGVGQPQHF
v_gene: TRBV15; d_gene: NA; abundance: NA; j_gene: TRBJ2-3; CDR3nt: TGTGCCACCAGCAGGAGGGGGGGGGACGGACGCACAGATACGCAGTATTTT; CDR3aa: CATSRRGGDGRTDTQYF
v_gene: TRBV20-1; d_gene: NA; abundance: few; j_gene: TRBJ1-2; CDR3nt: TGCAGTGCTAGAGGCAGGACGGGGGTTACCTATGGCTACACCTTC; CDR3aa: CSARGRTGVTYGYTF
v_gene: TRBV27; d_gene: NA; abundance: NA; j_gene: TRBJ1-1; CDR3nt: TGTGCCAGCGGAGTTCGCGAAGCTTTCTTT; CDR3aa: CASGVREAFF
v_gene: TRBV5-1; d_gene: NA; abundance: few; j_gene: TRBJ2-5; CDR3nt: TGCGCCAGCAGCTTGGTCGGAGGGATCCAAGAGACCCAGTACTTC; CDR3aa: CASSLVGGIQETQYF
v_gene: TRBV6-4; d_gene: NA; abundance: NA; j_gene: TRBJ2-5; CDR3nt: TGTGCCAGCAGCGGGGTACGGGGGTCCCAAGAGACCCAGTACTTC; CDR3aa: CASSGVRGSQETQYF
v_gene: TRBV7-8; d_gene: NA; abundance: few; j_gene: TRBJ2-7; CDR3nt: TGTGCCAGCAGTCTCAGTACTCGCCGGGGGGAGCAGTACTTC; CDR3aa: CASSLSTRRGEQYF
v_gene: TRBV7-8; d_gene: TRBD1; abundance: NA; j_gene: TRBJ2-7; CDR3nt: TGTGCCAGCAGCCCCGGGACAGCCTTGCAAGAGCAGTACTTC; CDR3aa: CASSPGTALQEQYF
v_gene: TRBV29-1; d_gene: TRBD1; abundance: few; j_gene: TRBJ2-5; CDR3nt: TGCAGCGTACACACAGGGGGCGAAAGTCTAGAGACCCAGTACTTC; CDR3aa: CSVHTGGESLETQYF
v_gene: TRBV12-3/TRBV12-4; d_gene: NA; abundance: NA; j_gene: TRBJ2-3; CDR3nt: TGTGCCAGCGGTTTTGGATTCTACTCCACAGATACGCAGTATTTT; CDR3aa: CASGFGFYSTDTQYF
v_gene: TRBV24-1; d_gene: NA; abundance: few; j_gene: TRBJ2-2; CDR3nt: TGTGCCACCAGGGCCCAGGGCTCCGGGGAGCTGTTTTTT; CDR3aa: CATRAQGSGELFF